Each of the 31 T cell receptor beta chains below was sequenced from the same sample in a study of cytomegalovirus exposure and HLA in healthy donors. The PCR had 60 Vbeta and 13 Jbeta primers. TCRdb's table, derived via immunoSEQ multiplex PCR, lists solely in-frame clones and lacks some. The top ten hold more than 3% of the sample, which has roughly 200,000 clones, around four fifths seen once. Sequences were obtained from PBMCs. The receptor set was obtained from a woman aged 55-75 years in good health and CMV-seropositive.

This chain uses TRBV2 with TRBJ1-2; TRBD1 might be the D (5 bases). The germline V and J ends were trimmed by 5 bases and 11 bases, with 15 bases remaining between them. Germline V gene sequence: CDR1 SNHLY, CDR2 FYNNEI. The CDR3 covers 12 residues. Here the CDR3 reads CASSFATDPYTF. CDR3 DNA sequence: TGTGCCAGCAGTTTCGCGACAGATCCTTACACCTTC.

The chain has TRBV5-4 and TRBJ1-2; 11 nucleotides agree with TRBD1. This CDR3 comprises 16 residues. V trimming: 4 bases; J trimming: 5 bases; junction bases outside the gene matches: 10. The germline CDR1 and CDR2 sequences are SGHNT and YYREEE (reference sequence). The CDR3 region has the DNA TGTGCCAGCAGCCCCTTTTCGGGGACAGGGGGTTATGGCTACACCTTC. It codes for CASSPFSGTGGYGYTF.

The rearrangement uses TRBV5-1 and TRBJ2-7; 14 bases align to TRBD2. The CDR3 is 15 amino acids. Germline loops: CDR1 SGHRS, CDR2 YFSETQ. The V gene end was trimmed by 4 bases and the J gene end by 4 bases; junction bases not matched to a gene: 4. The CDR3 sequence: CASSPGLAGVYEQYF. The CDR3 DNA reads TGCGCCAGCAGCCCGGGACTAGCGGGAGTGTACGAGCAGTACTTC.

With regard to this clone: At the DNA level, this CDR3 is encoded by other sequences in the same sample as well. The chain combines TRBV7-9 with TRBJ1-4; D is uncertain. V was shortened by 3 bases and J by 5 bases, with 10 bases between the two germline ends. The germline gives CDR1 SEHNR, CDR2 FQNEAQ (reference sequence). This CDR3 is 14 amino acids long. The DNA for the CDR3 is TGTGCCAGCAGCTTTGTGTCGGGGAATGAAAAACTGTTTTTT. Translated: CASSFVSGNEKLFF.

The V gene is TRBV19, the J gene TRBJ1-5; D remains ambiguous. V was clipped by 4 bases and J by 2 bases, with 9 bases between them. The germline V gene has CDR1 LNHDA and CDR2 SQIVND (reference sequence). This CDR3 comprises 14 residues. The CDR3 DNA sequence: TGTGCCAGTAGTACCCGGGTCCGCAATCAGCCCCAGCATTTT. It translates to CASSTRVRNQPQHF.

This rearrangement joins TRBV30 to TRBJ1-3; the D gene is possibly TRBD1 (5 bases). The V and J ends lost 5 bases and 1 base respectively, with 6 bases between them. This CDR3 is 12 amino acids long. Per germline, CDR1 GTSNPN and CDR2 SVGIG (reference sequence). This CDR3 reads CAWGGSGNTIYF. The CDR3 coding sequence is TGTGCCTGGGGGGGGTCTGGAAACACCATATATTTT.

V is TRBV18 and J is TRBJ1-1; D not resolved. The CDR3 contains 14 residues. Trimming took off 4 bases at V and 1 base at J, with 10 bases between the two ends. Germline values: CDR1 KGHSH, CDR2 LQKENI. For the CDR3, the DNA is TGTGCCAGCTCACAGTGGGAGGAGAACACTGAAGCTTTCTTT. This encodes CASSQWEENTEAFF.

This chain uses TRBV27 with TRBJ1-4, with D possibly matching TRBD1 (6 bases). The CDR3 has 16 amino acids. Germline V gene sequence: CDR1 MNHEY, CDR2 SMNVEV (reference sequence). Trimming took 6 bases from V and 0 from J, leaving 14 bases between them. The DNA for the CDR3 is TGTGCCAGCAGCAACACCACAGGGACAACTAATGAAAAACTGTTTTTT. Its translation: CASSNTTGTTNEKLFF.

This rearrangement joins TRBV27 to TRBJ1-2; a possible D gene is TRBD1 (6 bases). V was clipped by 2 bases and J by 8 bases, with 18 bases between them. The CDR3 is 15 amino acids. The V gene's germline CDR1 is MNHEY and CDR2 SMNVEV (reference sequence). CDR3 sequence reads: CASSLGAGLRGGYTF. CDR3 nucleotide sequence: TGTGCCAGCAGTTTAGGGGCAGGCTTAAGGGGGGGCTACACCTTC.

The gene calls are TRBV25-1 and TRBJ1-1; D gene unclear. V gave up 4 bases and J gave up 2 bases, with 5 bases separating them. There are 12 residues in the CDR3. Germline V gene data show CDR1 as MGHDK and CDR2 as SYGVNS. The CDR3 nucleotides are TGTGCCAGCAGTGGCGTAAACACTGAAGCTTTCTTT. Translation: CASSGVNTEAFF.

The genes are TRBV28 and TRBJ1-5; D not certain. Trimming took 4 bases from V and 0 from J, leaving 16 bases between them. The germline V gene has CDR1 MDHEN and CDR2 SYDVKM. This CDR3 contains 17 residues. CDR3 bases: TGTGCCAGCAGTTACCCCGGAGGAGGATCTAGCAATCAGCCCCAGCATTTT. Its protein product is CASSYPGGGSSNQPQHF.

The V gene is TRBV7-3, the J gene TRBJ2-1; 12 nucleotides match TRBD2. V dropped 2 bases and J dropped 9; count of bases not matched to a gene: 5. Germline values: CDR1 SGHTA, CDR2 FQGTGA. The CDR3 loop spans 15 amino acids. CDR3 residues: CASSLWLAGGGEQFF. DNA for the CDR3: TGTGCCAGCAGCTTATGGCTAGCGGGGGGGGGTGAGCAGTTCTTC.

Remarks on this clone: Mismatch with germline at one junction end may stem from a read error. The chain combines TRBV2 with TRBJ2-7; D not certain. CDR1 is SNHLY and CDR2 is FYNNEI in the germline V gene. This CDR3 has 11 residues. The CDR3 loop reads CVSSPELEQYF. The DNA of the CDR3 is TGTGTCAGCAGTCCCGAGCTCGAGCAGTACTTC.

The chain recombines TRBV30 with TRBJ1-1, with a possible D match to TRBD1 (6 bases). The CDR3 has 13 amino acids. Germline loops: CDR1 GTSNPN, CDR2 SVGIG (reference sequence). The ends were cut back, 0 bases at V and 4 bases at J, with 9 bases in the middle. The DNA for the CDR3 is TGTGCCTGGAGTGTAGGGGGAATCACTGAAGCTTTCTTT. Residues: CAWSVGGITEAFF.

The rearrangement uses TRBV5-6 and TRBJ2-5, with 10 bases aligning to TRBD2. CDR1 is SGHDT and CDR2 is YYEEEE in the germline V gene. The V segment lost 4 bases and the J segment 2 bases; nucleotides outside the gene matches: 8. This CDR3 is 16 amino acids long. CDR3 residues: CASSLPLAGRQETQYF. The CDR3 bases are TGTGCCAGCAGCCTTCCACTAGCGGGGCGACAAGAGACCCAGTACTTC.

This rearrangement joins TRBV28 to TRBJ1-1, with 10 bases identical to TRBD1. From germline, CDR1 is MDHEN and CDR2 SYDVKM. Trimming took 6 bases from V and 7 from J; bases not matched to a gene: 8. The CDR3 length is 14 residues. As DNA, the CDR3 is TGTGCCAGCAGACTGACAGGGGGCGTCTATGAAGCTTTCTTT. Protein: CASRLTGGVYEAFF.

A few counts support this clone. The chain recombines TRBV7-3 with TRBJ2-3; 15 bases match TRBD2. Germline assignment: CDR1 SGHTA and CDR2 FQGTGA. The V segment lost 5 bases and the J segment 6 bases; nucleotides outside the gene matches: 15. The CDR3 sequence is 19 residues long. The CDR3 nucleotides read TGTGCCAGCAGCCCCCCGCCGGGACTAGCGGGGGGCTTGCAGGATACGCAGTATTTT. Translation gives CASSPPPGLAGGLQDTQYF.

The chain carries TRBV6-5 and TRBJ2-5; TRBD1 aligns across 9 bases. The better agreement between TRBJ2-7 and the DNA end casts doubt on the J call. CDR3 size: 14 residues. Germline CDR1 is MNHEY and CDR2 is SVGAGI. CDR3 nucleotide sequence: TGTGCCAGCAGTTATGGGACAGGGAACTACGAGCAGTACTTC. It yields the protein CASSYGTGNYEQYF.

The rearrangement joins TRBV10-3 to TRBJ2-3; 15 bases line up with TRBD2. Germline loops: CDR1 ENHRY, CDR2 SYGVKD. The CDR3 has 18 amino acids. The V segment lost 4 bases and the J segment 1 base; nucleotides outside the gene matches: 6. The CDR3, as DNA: TGTGCCATCAGTGGGGGGACTAGCGGGAGGCGAGGCACAGATACGCAGTATTTT. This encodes CAISGGTSGRRGTDTQYF.

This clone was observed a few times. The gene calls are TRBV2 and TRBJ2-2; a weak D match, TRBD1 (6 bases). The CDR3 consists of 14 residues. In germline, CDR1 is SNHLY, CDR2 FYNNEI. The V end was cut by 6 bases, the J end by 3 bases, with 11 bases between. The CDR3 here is CASRARGYTGELFF. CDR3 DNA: TGTGCCAGCAGAGCCAGGGGATACACCGGGGAGCTGTTTTTT.

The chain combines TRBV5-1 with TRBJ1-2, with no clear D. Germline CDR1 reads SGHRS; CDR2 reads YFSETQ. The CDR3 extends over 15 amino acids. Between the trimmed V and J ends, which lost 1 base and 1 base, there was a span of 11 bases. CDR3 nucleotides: TGCGCCAGCAGCTTGTTTGCAGGCAATAACTATGGCTACACCTTC. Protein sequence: CASSLFAGNNYGYTF.

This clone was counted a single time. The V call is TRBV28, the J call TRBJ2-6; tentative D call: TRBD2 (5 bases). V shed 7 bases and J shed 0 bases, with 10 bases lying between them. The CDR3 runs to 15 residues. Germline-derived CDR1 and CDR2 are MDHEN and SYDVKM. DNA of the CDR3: TGTGCCAGCATTTCCGCGGGCTCTGGGGCCAACGTCCTGACTTTC. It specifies CASISAGSGANVLTF.

Here the CDR3 reads CASSPWRGGADEQFF. The CDR3 coding sequence is TGTGCCAGCAGTCCCTGGCGGGGGGGCGCCGATGAGCAGTTCTTC. This chain joins TRBV28 and TRBJ2-1, with 9 bases fitting TRBD2. V lost 5 bases and J lost 8; bases outside the gene matches: 10. Germline loops: CDR1 MDHEN, CDR2 SYDVKM. The CDR3 is 15 residues long.

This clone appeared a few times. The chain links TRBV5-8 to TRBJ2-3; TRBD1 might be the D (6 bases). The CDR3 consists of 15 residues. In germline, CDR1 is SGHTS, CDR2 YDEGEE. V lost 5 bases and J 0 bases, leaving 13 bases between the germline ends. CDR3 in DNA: TGTGCCAGCAGTTTCGGGCAGGGGAGCACAGATACGCAGTATTTT. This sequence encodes CASSFGQGSTDTQYF.

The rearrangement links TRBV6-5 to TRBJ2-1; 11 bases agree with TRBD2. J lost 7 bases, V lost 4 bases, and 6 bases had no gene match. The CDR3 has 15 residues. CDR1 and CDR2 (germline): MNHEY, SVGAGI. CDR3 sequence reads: CASSFTLAGENEQFF. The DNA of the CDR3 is TGTGCCAGCAGTTTTACACTAGCGGGAGAGAATGAGCAGTTCTTC.

CDR3 DNA sequence: TGCGCCAGCAGCTCCGCCCTAGCGGGGGTTGGAGATACGCAGTATTTT. Translated: CASSSALAGVGDTQYF. The chain has TRBV5-1 and TRBJ2-3, with TRBD2 matching over 10 bases. The CDR3 length is 16 residues. Trimming removed 3 bases from V and 5 bases from J; junction bases left unmatched: 9. Germline lookup yields CDR1 SGHRS and CDR2 YFSETQ.

CDR3 DNA: TGCGCCAGCAGCTTGGGGGACAGCCTCCGCTACACCTTC. Protein sequence: CASSLGDSLRYTF. The chain has TRBV5-1 and TRBJ1-2; TRBD1 matches at 7 bases. J gave up 9 bases and V 0 bases, and 5 bases lay outside the gene matches. The CDR3 has 13 amino acids. Per germline, CDR1 SGHRS and CDR2 YFSETQ.

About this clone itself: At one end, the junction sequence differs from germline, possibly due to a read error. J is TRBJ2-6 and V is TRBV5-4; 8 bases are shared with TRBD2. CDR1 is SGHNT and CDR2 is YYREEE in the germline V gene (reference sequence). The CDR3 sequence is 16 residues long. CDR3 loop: CASTRGGLAGANGLTF. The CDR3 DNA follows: TGTGCCAGCACACGGGGGGGGCTGGCTGGGGCCAACGGCCTGACTTTC.

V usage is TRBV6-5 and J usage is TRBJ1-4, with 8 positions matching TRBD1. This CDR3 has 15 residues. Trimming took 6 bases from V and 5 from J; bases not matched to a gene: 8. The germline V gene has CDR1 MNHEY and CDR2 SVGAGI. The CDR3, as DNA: TGTGCCAGCAGCCCAGGGGGCGCAGGGAATGAAAAACTGTTTTTT. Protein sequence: CASSPGGAGNEKLFF.

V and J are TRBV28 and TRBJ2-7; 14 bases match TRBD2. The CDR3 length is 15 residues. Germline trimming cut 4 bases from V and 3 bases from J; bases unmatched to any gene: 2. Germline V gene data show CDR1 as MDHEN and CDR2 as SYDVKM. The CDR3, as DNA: TGTGCCAGCAGTTGGGGGACTAGCGGGAGCTACGAGCAGTACTTC. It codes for CASSWGTSGSYEQYF.

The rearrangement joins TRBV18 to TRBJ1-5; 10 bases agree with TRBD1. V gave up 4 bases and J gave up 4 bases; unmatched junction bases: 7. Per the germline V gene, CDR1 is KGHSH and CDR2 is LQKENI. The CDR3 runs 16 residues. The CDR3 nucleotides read TGTGCCAGCTCACTGAATGAGGGACAGGGGAATCAGCCCCAGCATTTT. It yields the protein CASSLNEGQGNQPQHF. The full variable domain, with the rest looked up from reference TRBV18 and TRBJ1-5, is NAGVMQNPRHLVRRRGQEARLRCSPMKGHSHVYWYRQLPEEGLKFMVYLQKENIIDESGMPKERFSAEFPKEGPSILRIQQVVRGDSAAYFCASSLNEGQGNQPQHFGDGTRLSIL.